This is a list of T cell receptor beta chains from one sample in a study of T cells expressing NK-cell markers. Using the 5' RACE reads, TCRdb records one entry per CDR3 protein without DNA. The sample totals some 300,000 distinct CDR3 sequences. The specimen was blood T cells: a sorted CD56 or NKG2C T cell subset, CD4+ or CD8+ T cells, or bulk PBMC T cells (not recorded which). These receptors originate from a young man in good health. CDR3s include the opening cysteine and the closing phenylalanine or tryptophan.

v_gene,j_gene,CDR3aa
TRBV27,TRBJ2-1,CASSLYRGLSYNEQFF
TRBV18,TRBJ2-1,CASSPGLDNEQFF
TRBV10-3,TRBJ1-1,CATHGANTEAFF
TRBV11-2,TRBJ2-2,CASSLLDGTGELFF
TRBV6-1,TRBJ2-3,CASSEIGTSGRAKDTQYF
TRBV11-3,TRBJ2-1,CASSLLAGLSYNEQFF
TRBV20-1,TRBJ1-4,CSASGRGEKLFF
TRBV7-9,TRBJ1-1,CASSFTGSGTEAFF
TRBV10-3,TRBJ2-7,CAISESADGRREYF
TRBV5-4,TRBJ2-6,CAIPGWGRPFSGANVLTF
TRBV2,TRBJ2-7,CASSEYRSSYEQYF